These 13 T cell receptor beta chains came from one sample sequenced in a study of CD8+ T cells in alopecia areata. Treatment described: oral pan-JAK inhibitor, 5-10 mg twice daily. Isolated RNA was reverse transcribed into cDNA used as the sequencing template. Measured with immunoSEQ multiplex PCR; TCRdb has only the in-frame clones, and not every one. This sample has about 200,000 clones, with less than 45% found just once. Sequencing was performed on CD4+ T cells sorted from blood, taken around week 31, from a patient treated with tofacitinib. Source of these receptors: a human donor with alopecia areata.

This clone came up a few times. The genes are TRBV6-1 and TRBJ2-1; TRBD2 agrees at 12 bases. V was pared by 6 bases and J by 6 bases, with 6 bases of the junction left unmatched. Germline lookup yields CDR1 MNHNS and CDR2 SASEGT. The CDR3 runs 15 residues. In nucleotides, the CDR3 is TGTGCCAGCAGGAACGGACTAGCGGGACTCAATGAGCAGTTCTTC. As protein: CASRNGLAGLNEQFF.

V is TRBV28 and J is TRBJ1-2; D call uncertain. The CDR3 spans 14 residues. Germline assignment: CDR1 MDHEN and CDR2 SYDVKM. V lost 4 bases and J lost 7, with 16 bases in between. The chain's CDR3 is CASSYPGREGGYTF. CDR3 bases: TGTGCCAGCAGTTACCCCGGTAGGGAAGGTGGCTACACCTTC.

This clone was seen more than once but under ten times. The chain joins TRBV6-6 to TRBJ2-1; tentatively, D is TRBD1 (7 bases). The ends were cut back, 7 bases at V and 9 bases at J, with 16 bases in the middle. The CDR3 runs to 13 residues. The germline V gene has CDR1 MNHNY and CDR2 SVGAGI (reference sequence). The CDR3: CASKGQGGGEQFF. CDR3 bases: TGTGCCAGCAAAGGTCAGGGGGGTGGTGAGCAGTTCTTC.

This clone is a singleton in its sample. V and J are TRBV4-2 and TRBJ1-2; 7 bases are shared with TRBD1. The germline V gene encodes CDR1 LGHNA and CDR2 YNFKEQ. CDR3 length: 14 residues. J was trimmed by 8 bases and V by 0 bases; bases with no gene match: 6. This chain's CDR3 is CASSQDEGAPGYTF. The CDR3, as DNA: TGTGCCAGCAGCCAAGATGAGGGGGCGCCCGGCTACACCTTC.

This clone was seen more than once but under ten times. The chain uses TRBV10-3 and TRBJ2-1; 13 bases line up with TRBD2. Germline V CDR1 and CDR2: ENHRY, SYGVKD. This CDR3 contains 18 residues. J gave up 0 bases and V 10 bases, and 12 bases lay outside the gene matches. The DNA of the CDR3 is TGTGCCAGCAAAGGGGGACTAGCGGGACTGAGCTCCTACAATGAGCAGTTCTTC. Its protein is CASKGGLAGLSSYNEQFF.

Concerning this clone: The sample contains more than one DNA sequence encoding this CDR3. The V gene is TRBV7-6, the J gene TRBJ2-1; a weak D match, TRBD2 (5 bases). In germline, CDR1 is SGHVS, CDR2 FNYEAQ. V lost 4 bases and J 4 bases, leaving 8 bases between the germline ends. The length of the CDR3 is 13 residues. The CDR3 here is CASSSGLYNEQFF. CDR3 DNA: TGTGCCAGCAGCTCTGGACTGTACAATGAGCAGTTCTTC.

The CDR3 DNA follows: TGCGCCAGCAGCGTGGCCAGGTCCTCCTACGAGCAGTACTTC. It translates to CASSVARSSYEQYF. This chain uses TRBV5-1 with TRBJ2-7; D remains ambiguous. Trimming shortened V by 4 bases and J by 0 bases, and 11 bases separated the two germline ends. Germline CDR1 reads SGHRS; CDR2 reads YFSETQ. There are 14 residues in the CDR3.

The chain carries TRBV30 and TRBJ2-1; TRBD2 matches at 9 bases. Germline assignment: CDR1 GTSNPN and CDR2 SVGIG (reference sequence). The CDR3 has 15 residues. After removal of 3 bases from V and 2 bases from J, the junction contained 5 bases not matched to a gene. The CDR3 reads CAWRLAGVPYNEQFF. The DNA of the CDR3 is TGTGCCTGGAGATTAGCGGGGGTTCCCTACAATGAGCAGTTCTTC.

This clone has more than one count but fewer than ten. This chain links TRBV7-9 with TRBJ1-2; a weak D match, TRBD1 (6 bases). There are 16 residues in the CDR3. V was cut by 5 bases and J by 4 bases, with 20 bases left in between. The germline gives CDR1 SEHNR, CDR2 FQNEAQ (reference sequence). The CDR3: CASSPWTVALPYGYTF. CDR3 nucleotides: TGTGCCAGCAGCCCCTGGACAGTCGCATTGCCCTATGGCTACACCTTC.

This clone was seen a few times. The chain is built from TRBV11-1 and TRBJ2-1; 8 bases line up with TRBD2. In germline, CDR1 is SGHAT, CDR2 FQDESV (reference sequence). V was clipped by 3 bases and J by 4 bases; unmatched bases: 5. This CDR3 is 15 amino acids long. CDR3 bases: TGTGCCAGCAGCTTCCTCCGGGAGGGGTACAATGAGCAGTTCTTC. Translating gives CASSFLREGYNEQFF.

V usage is TRBV27 and J usage is TRBJ1-1, with D possibly being TRBD1 (5 bases). The CDR3 covers 15 residues. Germline CDR1 MNHEY, CDR2 SMNVEV (reference sequence). V was shortened by 5 bases and J by 5 bases, with 18 bases between the two germline ends. CDR3 DNA sequence: TGTGCCAGCAGTCATGGAGGGGCGGGCGATACTGAAGCTTTCTTT. Its protein is CASSHGGAGDTEAFF.

Only a few counts were recorded for this clone. The rearrangement uses TRBV7-9 and TRBJ1-2; 7 positions agree with TRBD1. The V and J ends lost 6 bases and 3 bases, in that order; junction bases with no gene match: 4. Germline CDR1 and CDR2: SEHNR and FQNEAQ (reference sequence). CDR3 size: 13 residues. CDR3 coding DNA: TGTGCCAGCAGGATCGGGACAGACTATGGCTACACCTTC. This encodes CASRIGTDYGYTF.

The chain has TRBV25-1 and TRBJ2-3; TRBD1 aligns across 8 bases. This CDR3 has 16 residues. CDR1 is MGHDK and CDR2 is SYGVNS in the germline V gene. Trimming took 6 bases from V and 0 from J; bases not matched to a gene: 8. The CDR3 sequence is CASSPSRGRSTDTQYF. The CDR3 DNA reads TGTGCCAGCAGCCCATCCAGGGGGCGGAGCACAGATACGCAGTATTTT.